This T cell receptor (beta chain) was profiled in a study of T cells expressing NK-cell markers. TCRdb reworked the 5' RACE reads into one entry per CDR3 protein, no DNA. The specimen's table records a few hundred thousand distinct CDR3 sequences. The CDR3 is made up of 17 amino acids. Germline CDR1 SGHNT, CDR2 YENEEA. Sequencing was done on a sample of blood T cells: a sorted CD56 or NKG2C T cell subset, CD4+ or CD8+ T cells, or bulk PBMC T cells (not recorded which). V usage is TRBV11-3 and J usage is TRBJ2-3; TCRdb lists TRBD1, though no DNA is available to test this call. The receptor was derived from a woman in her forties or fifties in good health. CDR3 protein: CASSSQWTELDTDTQYF.